In its sample, the clone carrying this T cell receptor beta chain was seen once. The CDR3 is made up of 13 amino acids. Deletions cut 2 bases from V and 4 bases from J, with 9 bases between. Per germline, CDR1 SGHRS and CDR2 YFSETQ. The sample belongs to a study of CD8 T cells in Susac syndrome. Study context: Of the sequenced Susac syndrome patients, five or six had active disease and roughly eight were in remission.

Bulk CD8+ and CD4+ cells came from magnetic negative isolation; CD8+ TEMRA by FACS. RNA totalling about 0.5 to 1 ug underwent reverse transcription with random hexamers. MiXCR, run by TCRdb on the immunoSEQ multiplex PCR reads, gives a single entry per CDR3 protein. The sample carries under 200,000 distinct CDR3 sequences, 94% recorded once. This rearrangement joins TRBV5-1 to TRBJ2-5, with D unclear. The sample consisted of CD4+ T cells from PBMCs. This TCR was sampled from a human donor with Susac syndrome. CDR3 residues: CASSFRPRETQYF. The CDR3 DNA sequence: TGCGCCAGCAGCTTCCGCCCGCGAGAGACCCAGTACTTC. Full variable domain (remainder filled in from reference TRBV5-1 and TRBJ2-5): KAGVTQTPRYLIKTRGQQVTLSCSPISGHRSVSWYQQTPGQGLQFLFEYFSETQRNKGNFPGRFSGRQFSNSRSEMNVSTLELGDSALYLCASSFRPRETQYFGPGTRLLVL.